Described below is a single TCR beta chain sequence and its context. Its antigen is not known. Profiled with immunoSEQ multiplex PCR; TCRdb holds only in-frame clones, not every one. This table holds tens of thousands of clones, 80% to 90% found once. The data originate from a study of OX40 agonist ivuxolimab in advanced cancers. On the study more broadly: In this trial design, patients received ivuxolimab intravenously at 0.01 to 10 mg/kg every 2 weeks. Of the patients, three showed partial responses, one with hepatocellular carcinoma and two with cutaneous melanoma. Study-level points and caveats: Researchers did not determine the expanded peripheral T cells' antigen specificity. The average count of expanded clones was higher among CD8+ T cells than among CD4+.

In germline, CDR1 is SNHLY, CDR2 FYNNEI. This CDR3 contains 15 residues. Trimming took 3 bases from V and 4 from J, leaving 13 bases between them. Sequenced material: CD4+ or CD8+ T cells sorted from blood, taken in a trial of the OX40 agonist ivuxolimab. This receptor was taken from an adult with an advanced solid tumor such as melanoma, head and neck, liver or kidney cancer. The rearrangement uses TRBV2 and TRBJ1-3, with unresolved D. The CDR3 sequence is CASSDPVVGGNTIYF. CDR3 nucleotides: TGTGCCAGCAGTGACCCAGTGGTGGGCGGAAACACCATATATTTT. Supplemented by reference TRBV2 and TRBJ1-3, the full variable domain reads EPEVTQTPSHQVTQMGQEVILRCVPISNHLYFYWYRQILGQKVEFLVSFYNNEISEKSEIFDDQFSVERPDGSNFTLKIRSTKLEDSAMYFCASSDPVVGGNTIYFGEGSWLTVV.